This T cell receptor (beta chain) was observed in a study of shared clonotypes between healthy human individuals. Turning to the study itself: Per donor, CD8 memory used one plate, CD8 naive used two, CD4 memory used three and CD4 naive used three. General observations from the study: Around 5% of naive CD4 clonotypes were common to several donors.

Of note for this clone: Its matching antigen is unknown. This sample also contains other DNA sequences that code for the same CDR3.

CD45RO negativity and positive selection for CCR7 defined naive CD8 cells, a population that excluded terminally differentiated effector memory CD45RA+ cells. 200 to 250 ng DNA, tens of thousands of T cell genomes, went into each sorted-subset replicate PCR. Measured with immunoSEQ multiplex PCR; TCRdb has only the in-frame clones, and not every one. The repertoire holds around 2,000,000 clones, with approximately 94% as singletons. This CDR3 comprises 16 residues. With 2 bases clipped from V and 4 bases from J, the junction kept 8 bases outside the gene matches. Germline V gives CDR1 LNHDA, CDR2 SQIVND (reference sequence).

The chain employs TRBV19 and TRBJ2-7; TRBD2 matches at 10 bases. What was sequenced was naive CD8+ T cells sorted from blood. The clonotype comes from a man aged 18-30 years in good health. The CDR3 sequence is CASSILAGEGSYEQYF. As DNA, the CDR3 is TGTGCCAGTAGTATACTAGCGGGAGAGGGGAGTTACGAGCAGTACTTC.